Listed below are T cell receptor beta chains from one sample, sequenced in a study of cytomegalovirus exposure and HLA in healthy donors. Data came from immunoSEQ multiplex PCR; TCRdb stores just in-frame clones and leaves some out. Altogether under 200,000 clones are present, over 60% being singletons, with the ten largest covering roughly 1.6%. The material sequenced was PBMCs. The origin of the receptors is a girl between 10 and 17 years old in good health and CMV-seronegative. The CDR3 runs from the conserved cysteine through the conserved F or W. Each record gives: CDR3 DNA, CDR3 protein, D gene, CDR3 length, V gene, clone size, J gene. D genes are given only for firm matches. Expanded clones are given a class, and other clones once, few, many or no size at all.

CDR3 DNA: TGTGCCAGCAGCCATCAACGGGGACAGGGGATCACTGAAGCTTTCTTT; CDR3 protein: CASSHQRGQGITEAFF; D gene: TRBD1; CDR3 length: 16; V gene: TRBV5-6; clone size: .; J gene: TRBJ1-1
CDR3 DNA: TGTGCCAGTAGTTCCCGTTCTGGGACAGGGGGTCAGCCCCAGCATTTT; CDR3 protein: CASSSRSGTGGQPQHF; D gene: TRBD1; CDR3 length: 16; V gene: TRBV19; clone size: .; J gene: TRBJ1-5
CDR3 DNA: TGTGCCAGCAACCTAGACGGGGCCAACGTCCTGACTTTC; CDR3 protein: CASNLDGANVLTF; D gene: .; CDR3 length: 13; V gene: TRBV2; clone size: .; J gene: TRBJ2-6
CDR3 DNA: TGTGCCAGCAGCTGGGGGGGACAGGGGGCGAATCAGCCCCAGCATTTT; CDR3 protein: CASSWGGQGANQPQHF; D gene: TRBD1; CDR3 length: 16; V gene: TRBV5-4; clone size: .; J gene: TRBJ1-5
CDR3 DNA: TGTGCCAGCAGGGGCCACAGGGTAGGGGATACGCAGTATTTT; CDR3 protein: CASRGHRVGDTQYF; D gene: .; CDR3 length: 14; V gene: TRBV6-1; clone size: .; J gene: TRBJ2-3
CDR3 DNA: TGTGCCAGCAGCGTAGCCAGGCCTGATTCACCCCTCCACTTT; CDR3 protein: CASSVARPDSPLHF; D gene: .; CDR3 length: 14; V gene: TRBV9; clone size: .; J gene: TRBJ1-6
CDR3 DNA: TGTGCCAGCAGCTCCAGGGTTGGGGAGACCCAGTACTTC; CDR3 protein: CASSSRVGETQYF; D gene: .; CDR3 length: 13; V gene: TRBV5-4; clone size: .; J gene: TRBJ2-5
CDR3 DNA: TGTGCCAGTAGTATAGACCAGGGACTAGCGGGGAACAATGAGCAGTTCTTC; CDR3 protein: CASSIDQGLAGNNEQFF; D gene: TRBD2; CDR3 length: 17; V gene: TRBV19; clone size: few; J gene: TRBJ2-1
CDR3 DNA: TGTGCCAGCAGCGTAGCCGTGAACACTGAAGCTTTCTTT; CDR3 protein: CASSVAVNTEAFF; D gene: .; CDR3 length: 13; V gene: TRBV9; clone size: .; J gene: TRBJ1-1
CDR3 DNA: TGTGCCAGCAGTCCCCGGGGGGGCACCTACAATGAGCAGTTCTTC; CDR3 protein: CASSPRGGTYNEQFF; D gene: TRBD2; CDR3 length: 15; V gene: TRBV27; clone size: once; J gene: TRBJ2-1
CDR3 DNA: TGTGCCAGCAGCTTATTTCGAGGGCTGGTGGTGAACACTGAAGCTTTCTTT; CDR3 protein: CASSLFRGLVVNTEAFF; D gene: .; CDR3 length: 17; V gene: TRBV7-8; clone size: .; J gene: TRBJ1-1
CDR3 DNA: TGCGCCAGCAGTCCGACAGGGGGGAACACTGAAGCTTTCTTT; CDR3 protein: CASSPTGGNTEAFF; D gene: TRBD1; CDR3 length: 14; V gene: TRBV5-1; clone size: .; J gene: TRBJ1-1
CDR3 DNA: TGTGCCAGCAGCTACGGACAGACCAATCAGCCCCAGCATTTT; CDR3 protein: CASSYGQTNQPQHF; D gene: .; CDR3 length: 14; V gene: TRBV6-1; clone size: .; J gene: TRBJ1-5
CDR3 DNA: TGTGCCAGCAGCTTATCTAGCGGGGGCTCCTACGAGCAGTACTTC; CDR3 protein: CASSLSSGGSYEQYF; D gene: TRBD2; CDR3 length: 15; V gene: TRBV7-2; clone size: .; J gene: TRBJ2-7
CDR3 DNA: TGTGCCAGTAAAGGCGGCAGGGTCAATCAGCCCCAGCATTTT; CDR3 protein: CASKGGRVNQPQHF; D gene: .; CDR3 length: 14; V gene: TRBV19; clone size: .; J gene: TRBJ1-5
CDR3 DNA: TGCGCCAGCAGCTTGTCCTCTCGCTCAGATGAGCAGTTCTTC; CDR3 protein: CASSLSSRSDEQFF; D gene: .; CDR3 length: 14; V gene: TRBV5-1; clone size: .; J gene: TRBJ2-1
CDR3 DNA: TGTGCCAGTAGTCCCATTGAGGGACAGGCCGACGAGCAGTACTTC; CDR3 protein: CASSPIEGQADEQYF; D gene: TRBD1; CDR3 length: 15; V gene: TRBV19; clone size: .; J gene: TRBJ2-7
CDR3 DNA: TGTGCCAGCAGCGTCAGGGCAGGGGAAGTAGGCGAGCAGTACTTC; CDR3 protein: CASSVRAGEVGEQYF; D gene: .; CDR3 length: 15; V gene: TRBV9; clone size: few; J gene: TRBJ2-7
CDR3 DNA: TGTGCCAGCATGGTCGCCAGTACCTACGAGCAGTACTTC; CDR3 protein: CASMVASTYEQYF; D gene: .; CDR3 length: 13; V gene: TRBV2; clone size: .; J gene: TRBJ2-7